This TCR beta chain was found in a study of blood T cells in healthy people across ages. Study outcomes and limitations: As age increased, TCR beta diversity per million T cells fell in a roughly linear fashion.

As regards this clonotype: The target antigen is unknown.

V was shortened by 6 bases and J by 2 bases, with 14 bases between the two germline ends. Germline CDR1 and CDR2: MNHEY and SMNVEV (reference sequence). The CDR3 length is 15 residues. The use of a sample-barcoded 5' primer and a J-beta primer mix characterized a second PCR of about 7 to 12 cycles. At least 2.5 million CDR3-containing paired-end reads were obtained per sample. MiXCR, run by TCRdb on the 5' RACE reads, gives a single entry per CDR3 protein. This sample has some 1.4 million distinct CDR3 sequences, with around two fifths found just once. Donors were healthy Caucasian individuals from Russia aged about 6 to 100.

The source material was blood. The V and J genes are TRBV27 and TRBJ1-3; maybe TRBD1 (6 bases). The source is a young woman in good health. CDR3 residues: CASRRDGGAGNTIYF. The CDR3 coding sequence is TGTGCCAGCAGGAGGGACGGGGGCGCTGGAAACACCATATATTTT.